This paragraph covers one T cell receptor (beta chain) sequence. Its antigen is unidentified. Use of 60 Vbeta and 13 Jbeta primers characterized the PCR. The data were produced by immunoSEQ multiplex PCR, yet TCRdb's version contains in-frame clones alone and is incomplete. The sample holds around 140,000 clones, about 74% seen once. Germline V lookup: CDR1 SGHNT, CDR2 YENEEA. The CDR3 consists of 16 residues. V lost 2 bases and J lost 0; bases outside the gene matches: 3. This entry belongs to a study of cytomegalovirus exposure and HLA in healthy donors. Study conclusions and caveats: Reported findings show TCR beta sequences accurately forecast HLA-A and HLA-B alleles in most subjects.

The V and J genes are TRBV11-3 and TRBJ2-2; 7 positions match TRBD1. Sequencing was done on a sample of PBMCs. The receptor's source is a man aged 40-50 years in good health and CMV-seropositive. The CDR3 DNA reads TGTGCCAGCAGCTTATCCGGGACAGCGAACACCGGGGAGCTGTTTTTT. This codes for CASSLSGTANTGELFF.